The entry that follows covers one T cell receptor beta chain sequence. Its antigen is not identified. The entry originates in a study of shared clonotypes between healthy human individuals. This table comes from immunoSEQ multiplex PCR, and its TCRdb copy is limited to in-frame clones, with some not included. The sample lists roughly 2.4 million clones; around 95% were seen once. CDR1 is MNHEY and CDR2 is SVGAGI in the germline V gene. V was shortened by 0 bases and J by 8 bases, with 16 bases between the two germline ends. This CDR3 has 15 amino acids. Healthy adults negative for HIV, lacking recent acute infections or vaccinations, served as donors. Findings and caveats of the study: Between several donors, naive CD4 clonotypes were shared at a level of about 5%.

Specimen: naive CD4+ T cells sorted from blood. The subset here: CD45RA+ positively selected. The sequence was collected from a man younger than 30 in good health. V gene TRBV6-5 combines with J gene TRBJ1-1; D is perhaps TRBD1 (6 bases). The CDR3 here is CASSYSQGLKWEAFF. CDR3 sequence (DNA): TGTGCCAGCAGTTACTCCCAGGGGCTAAAGTGGGAAGCTTTCTTT.